What follows is one T cell receptor beta chain and its context. Its antigen is not known. Nominally healthy donors provided the samples, though records likely missed some immune exposures. The entry originates in a study of cytomegalovirus exposure and HLA in healthy donors. Across the whole study: The early release's HLA-typed donors yielded tens of millions of unique TCRs.

The PCR contained 60 Vbeta and 13 Jbeta primers. The table came from immunoSEQ multiplex PCR; TCRdb's copy has only in-frame clones and leaves some out. The data hold about 160,000 clones, with roughly two thirds observed a single time. Study-level results: V segments that were indistinguishable, TRBV6-2 and TRBV6-3 among them, were omitted from analysis. Later analysis found that TCR beta chains associated with HLA were more clonally expanded than other, equally common chains.

Germline-derived CDR1 and CDR2 are MNHNS and SASEGT. Trimming cost V 6 bases and J 2 bases, with 16 bases left between them. The CDR3 runs to 15 residues. The chain joins TRBV6-1 to TRBJ1-1; D is uncertain. Sequences were obtained from PBMCs. This TCR was recovered from a woman aged 30 to 39 in good health and CMV-seronegative. CDR3 DNA sequence: TGTGCCAGCAGCGATCCCTTCATAACAAACACTGAAGCTTTCTTT. Translating it yields CASSDPFITNTEAFF.